This T cell receptor beta chain appears in the sequencing data of a study of esophageal squamous cell carcinoma under preoperative chemotherapy listed by TCRdb under 2018. Regarding the study in general: Both tumor-infiltrating lymphocytes and peripheral blood T cells had their TCR repertoires profiled in the study. The effects of paclitaxel-nedaplatin chemotherapy on T-cell receptor repertoires in patients with esophageal squamous cell carcinoma were assessed. A handful of patients with primary esophageal squamous cell carcinoma made up the cohort. Repertoires from samples taken before paclitaxel-nedaplatin therapy were compared with repertoires from samples taken after paclitaxel-nedaplatin therapy.

The paper as a whole reports these results and caveats: Rather than arising solely from local clonal changes, post-treatment tumor-infiltrating lymphocytes appeared to come partly from peripheral T cells that migrated into the tumor. Immediate and substantial changes in clonotype frequency were induced by paclitaxel-nedaplatin therapy, and contraction rather than amplification was more likely to be observed among abundant clones. A significant increase in TCR diversity was observed in peripheral T cells after chemotherapy, whereas no such increase was observed in tumor-infiltrating lymphocytes. The cohort was small, with only a handful of patients with esophageal squamous cell carcinoma analyzed.

The library was made by PCR. Sequencing took place on a HiSeq X Ten. High-throughput sequencing was used to characterize the TCR repertoires. The public reads were run again by TCRdb, first through fastp at Q25 and then through MiXCR, and only productive beta chains were kept. Every CDR3 protein is listed once, alongside the most common genes and DNA of its rows. The sample has around 34,000 distinct CDR3 sequences on record, 40% to 65% of them singletons. The ten largest clones capture more than 20% of the sample. The sample's time point label, decoded: after preoperative PTX-NDP chemotherapy. Paclitaxel-nedaplatin was administered to patients as preoperative chemotherapy before surgery. The germline V gene sets CDR1 to SGHVS and CDR2 to FQNEAQ. Trimming at the junction amounts to 5 bases on V and 11 bases on J, and the germline ends lie 21 bases apart. Taken from cysteine to phenylalanine, the CDR3 has 14 residues. Left in the record is the CDR3 DNA by itself, 42 bases read in frame from the first base.

There are many counts of this clonotype. Its specific antigen is unknown. Since a much larger clone is just one base distant, this may be a read error. This material was obtained from a patient given preoperative chemotherapy. The rearranged segments are TRBV7-8 and TRBJ2-5; the D call could be TRBD1 or TRBD2, with each sharing 5 bases. The origin of this receptor is a human donor with esophageal squamous cell carcinoma. The donor label of this sample is uncertain. The DNA sequence reads TGTGCCAGCAGCCCCGGGACGACCAACAATGAGCAGTACTTC. Translated, this is CASSPGTTNNEQYF.